Sequencing of this T cell receptor beta chain was carried out in a study of cytomegalovirus exposure and HLA in healthy donors. Study information: Early on, a data release was issued that held approximately 78 million unique TCRs from HLA-typed donors. Study-wide findings and caveats: Using the classifier, cytomegalovirus status was reportedly diagnosed with high specificity and sensitivity. When analyzed later, a missense DCLRE1C variant was found to be linked to TCR beta V- and J-gene trimming. After further analysis at a later stage, 15,000 to 20,000 TCR beta sequences were associated with HLA alleles at 0.05 false discovery rate.

The PCR was carried out with 60 Vbeta primers and 13 Jbeta primers. Only in-frame clones appear in the TCRdb table, and some are missing; sequencing was by immunoSEQ multiplex PCR. The sample records some 100,000 clones, less than 80% being singletons. As to this clone: Its antigen is still unknown.

The germline V gene encodes CDR1 SNHLY and CDR2 FYNNEI. The CDR3 extends over 13 amino acids. The J segment lost 4 bases and the V segment lost 6 bases, leaving 0 bases of the junction unmatched. The source of this sequence is a woman aged 50 to 60 in good health and CMV-seropositive. This chain joins TRBV2 and TRBJ2-5, with 12 bases matching TRBD2. The sequenced sample consisted of PBMCs. CDR3 sequence: CASRTSGRETQYF. Written as DNA, the CDR3 is TGTGCCAGCAGGACTAGCGGGAGAGAGACCCAGTACTTC.